These 27 T cell receptor beta chains came from one sample sequenced in a study of molecular identifiers for immune sequencing clone quantification. TCRdb fed the PCR reads into MiXCR, producing one record per CDR3 protein. The table includes hundreds of thousands of distinct CDR3 sequences, just under 20% detected once. Input material: naive CD8+ T cells from blood, with Jurkat cell RNA spiked in. Subset indicated: FACS-sorted CD8+CD4-CCR7+CD45RA+ naive T cells. These receptors were taken from a human donor in good health. Some libraries in this study had Jurkat cell RNA spiked in.

The CDR3 loop is CASSLVLPPYNEQFF. In DNA form, the CDR3 reads TGTGCCAGCAGCTTAGTCTTGCCGCCCTACAATGAGCAGTTCTTC. The J gene is TRBJ2-1, the V gene TRBV7-6; D is unresolved. Germline V gives CDR1 SGHVS, CDR2 FNYEAQ. The V and J ends lost 1 base and 2 bases respectively, with 9 bases between them. CDR3 length: 15 amino acids.

With respect to this clonotype: The DNA is left out, because the CDR3 cannot be placed on it with certainty; the CDR3 is given as TCRdb lists it. The chain has TRBV30 and TRBJ2-1; the DNA was not compared with TRBD1, the D call given in the table. A total of 11 residues make up the CDR3, ends included. In germline, CDR1 is GTSNPN, CDR2 SVGIG (reference sequence). CDR3 protein: CAWGQGNEQSF.

Points on this clonotype: It is likely a read error, because the conserved phenylalanine at the end of the CDR3 is missing. This chain uses TRBV4-3 with TRBJ2-1; D is possibly TRBD2 (5 bases). The CDR3 runs 16 residues. Per germline, CDR1 LGHNA and CDR2 YSLEER. V lost 0 bases, J lost 3 bases, and 12 bases lay in between. This CDR3 reads CASSQDGSGIYNEQFL. The CDR3 nucleotides read TGCGCCAGCAGCCAAGATGGCTCGGGGATCTACAATGAGCAGTTCCTC.

Turning to this clonotype: A read error may be the cause here, since a much bigger clone is one base away. The V and J genes are TRBV6-2 or TRBV6-3 and TRBJ2-1; D uncertain. From germline, CDR1 is MNHEY and CDR2 SVGEGT. The CDR3 spans 14 residues. The CDR3 DNA sequence: TGTGCCGGCAGTTACTCGAAGGTCGCGGCGGAGCAGTTCTTC. It is translated as CAGSYSKVAAEQFF.

This clonotype was observed many times. The V gene is TRBV5-1, the J gene TRBJ2-3; 7 bases match TRBD1. Germline V gene sequence: CDR1 SGHRS, CDR2 YFSETQ. CDR3 length equals 20 residues. V gave up 4 bases and J gave up 0 bases; unmatched junction bases: 20. In DNA, the CDR3 is TGCGCCAGCAGCGAGGACTGGCCAGGGGGAATCGAAACTAGCACAGATACGCAGTATTTT. Translating gives CASSEDWPGGIETSTDTQYF.

A remark on this clonotype: Just one base apart from a much larger clone, this may be a read error. The rearrangement uses TRBV29-1 and TRBJ2-2, with TRBD2 matching over 10 bases. The V gene end was trimmed by 7 bases and the J gene end by 3 bases; junction bases not matched to a gene: 11. CDR3 length equals 16 residues. The germline gives CDR1 SQVTM, CDR2 ANQGSEA. CDR3 coding DNA: TGCAGCGCCAGAGGAAGAGCGGGAGGGCACACCGGGGAGCTGTTTTTT. Protein: CSARGRAGGHTGELFF.

Note on this clonotype: This may stem from a read error, because a much larger clone lies one nucleotide away. The J gene is TRBJ1-4, the V gene TRBV11-2, with TRBD1 identical over 8 bases. Germline CDR1 is SGHAT and CDR2 is FQNNGV. CDR3 length: 17 amino acids. Written as DNA, the CDR3 is TGTGCCAGCAGCCCCTTCCCGGAGGGACAGGATAATGAAAAACTGCTTTTT. Translating it yields CASSPFPEGQDNEKLLF.

This clonotype was seen repeatedly, ten times or more. The genes are TRBV7-8 and TRBJ1-2; tentatively, D is TRBD1 (6 bases). Trimming shortened V by 4 bases and J by 8 bases, and 14 bases separated the two germline ends. This CDR3 region has 13 residues. Germline V lookup: CDR1 SGHVS, CDR2 FQNEAQ. CDR3 sequence reads: CASSSQGFDGYTF. CDR3 DNA sequence: TGTGCCAGCAGCTCACAGGGTTTTGACGGCTACACCTTC. The whole variable domain, remainder taken from reference TRBV7-8 and TRBJ1-2, is GAGVSQSPRYKVAKRGQDVALRCDPISGHVSLFWYQQALGQGPEFLTYFQNEAQLDKSGLPSDRFFAERPEGSVSTLKIQRTQQEDSAVYLCASSSQGFDGYTFGSGTRLTVV.

Ten or more counts support this clonotype. The chain uses TRBV28 and TRBJ2-7; 9 nucleotides agree with TRBD2. The V segment lost 4 bases and the J segment 5 bases; nucleotides outside the gene matches: 12. Germline CDR1 MDHEN, CDR2 SYDVKM. CDR3 length: 16 residues. The CDR3 is CASSSLRAGGYHEQYF. The CDR3 DNA reads as TGTGCCAGCAGTTCCCTCCGGGCGGGAGGGTACCACGAGCAGTACTTC.

The CDR3 nucleotides are TGCGCCAGCAGCCCCCCGGGGGCCAGAATCCAAGAGACCCAGTACTTC. Translating it yields CASSPPGARIQETQYF. The chain uses TRBV4-1 and TRBJ2-5; D may correspond to TRBD1 or TRBD2 (6 bases each). CDR1 and CDR2 (germline): MGHRA, YSYEKL. The CDR3 covers 16 residues. The germline V and J ends were trimmed by 4 bases and 1 base, with 16 bases remaining between them.

This clonotype was seen repeatedly, ten times or more. The chain has TRBV7-6 and TRBJ2-7; the D is unclear. Trimming cost V 0 bases and J 5 bases, with 11 bases left between them. The CDR3 loop spans 14 amino acids. CDR1 is SGHVS, CDR2 FNYEAQ, per germline. This CDR3 is CASSLAGRADEQYF. CDR3 DNA sequence: TGTGCCAGCAGCTTAGCGGGTCGGGCGGACGAGCAGTACTTC.

This clonotype was recorded only once. An end of the junction does not agree with germline; a read error may underlie this. This chain uses TRBV29-1 with TRBJ2-7; D is ambiguous. The CDR3 loop spans 13 amino acids. Germline-derived CDR1 and CDR2 are SQVTM and ANQGSEA. The CDR3 region has the DNA TGCAGCGTTGAATATGAGGTTCCCTACAAGCAGTACTTC. Amino acids: CSVEYEVPYKQYF.

This clonotype occurred many times. The chain recombines TRBV20-1 with TRBJ2-6; D gene unclear. Germline V lookup: CDR1 DFQATT, CDR2 SNEGSKA (reference sequence). The length of the CDR3 is 14 residues. V lost 4 bases to trimming and J lost 4 bases, with 11 bases between them. Here the CDR3 reads CSATEPAGANVLTF. The CDR3 DNA follows: TGCAGTGCTACCGAGCCAGCCGGGGCCAACGTCCTGACTTTC.

This clonotype was seen many times. The J gene is TRBJ2-2, the V gene TRBV6-5; 10 bases are a match to TRBD2. The CDR3 covers 16 residues. After removal of 5 bases from V and 3 bases from J, the junction contained 6 bases not matched to a gene. Germline V gives CDR1 MNHEY, CDR2 SVGAGI. The CDR3 loop is CASSTGLAVYTGELFF. CDR3 in DNA: TGTGCCAGCAGTACAGGACTAGCGGTCTACACCGGGGAGCTGTTTTTT.

V usage is TRBV19 and J usage is TRBJ2-3; no clear D gene. This CDR3 has 14 residues. Between the trimmed V and J ends, which lost 4 bases and 2 bases, there was a span of 10 bases. Germline loops: CDR1 LNHDA, CDR2 SQIVND (reference sequence). The DNA for the CDR3 is TGTGCCAGTAGTACCGGACGTTACACAGATACGCAGTATTTT. Residues: CASSTGRYTDTQYF.

This clonotype occurred many times. J is TRBJ2-7 and V is TRBV7-2, with 10 bases aligning to TRBD2. From germline, CDR1 is SGHTA and CDR2 FQGNSA. This CDR3 is built from 15 residues. Germline trimming cut 5 bases from V and 0 bases from J; bases unmatched to any gene: 4. In nucleotides, the CDR3 is TGTGCCAGCAGCGCCTCTAGCGGGAGCTCCTACGAGCAGTACTTC. This encodes CASSASSGSSYEQYF.

This clonotype appeared a few times. V gene TRBV11-2 combines with J gene TRBJ2-7; D may be TRBD1 (5 bases). There are 13 residues in the CDR3. Trimming removed 6 bases from V and 3 bases from J, with 12 bases in between. Germline assignment: CDR1 SGHAT and CDR2 FQNNGV. CDR3 in amino acids: CASRRQQLYEQYF. CDR3 DNA sequence: TGTGCCAGCAGACGACAGCAACTCTACGAGCAGTACTTC. Looking up the rest from reference TRBV11-2 and TRBJ2-7 gives the full variable domain: EAGVAQSPRYKIIEKRQSVAFWCNPISGHATLYWYQQILGQGPKLLIQFQNNGVVDDSQLPKDRFSAERLKGVDSTLKIQPAKLEDSAVYLCASRRQQLYEQYFGPGTRLTVT.

With respect to this clonotype: Possible read error: a much larger clone is one base away. The genes are TRBV13 and TRBJ1-4, with TRBD1 as a possible D gene (6 bases). The V gene lost 0 bases and the J gene lost 8 bases, with 13 bases spanning the gap. The CDR3 extends over 15 amino acids. Germline V gene data show CDR1 as PRHDT and CDR2 as FYEKMQ (reference sequence). The CDR3 region has the DNA TGTGCCAGCAGCTTAGGATCGGGGGACAACGAAAAACTGTTTTTT. It specifies CASSLGSGDNEKLFF.

This clonotype has just a few counts. The junction departs from the called germline gene at one end, perhaps through a read error. The chain is built from TRBV7-9 and TRBJ2-1; 10 positions match TRBD2. CDR3 length: 16 amino acids. Germline CDR1 is SEHNR and CDR2 is FQNEAQ (reference sequence). CDR3 loop: CASGLPGTSADNEQFF. CDR3 DNA: TGTGCCAGCGGCTTACCAGGGACTAGCGCGGACAATGAGCAGTTCTTC.

This clonotype was counted many times. The chain is built from TRBV20-1 and TRBJ1-1, with D hard to call. Trimming cost V 3 bases and J 4 bases, with 12 bases left between them. CDR3 length equals 13 residues. Germline V lookup: CDR1 DFQATT, CDR2 SNEGSKA (reference sequence). The CDR3 here is CSARSRWSTEAFF. CDR3 DNA sequence: TGCAGTGCTAGGTCCCGGTGGAGCACTGAAGCTTTCTTT.

This clonotype was found a few times. The gene calls are TRBV30 and TRBJ1-5, with 7 bases lining up with TRBD1. CDR3 length equals 14 residues. J lost 4 bases, V lost 2 bases, and 5 bases had no gene match. The germline V gene encodes CDR1 GTSNPN and CDR2 SVGIG (reference sequence). Here the CDR3 reads CAWSHGQANQPQHF. The CDR3 nucleotides are TGTGCCTGGAGTCATGGACAGGCAAATCAGCCCCAGCATTTT.

This clonotype occurred many times. CDR3 DNA sequence: TGTGCCAGCAGCCCGAACTTAAGGGGTGGACAGATTAACTATGGCTACACCTTC. Its protein is CASSPNLRGGQINYGYTF. The chain employs TRBV11-2 and TRBJ1-2, with D possibly TRBD1 on 6 matching bases. This CDR3 comprises 18 residues. The germline V gene has CDR1 SGHAT and CDR2 FQNNGV. V was trimmed by 5 bases and J by 1 base, leaving 23 bases between them.

In this sample, this clonotype turned up a few times. This chain connects TRBV6-2 or TRBV6-3 to TRBJ2-7; D gene unclear. Trimming shortened V by 0 bases and J by 4 bases, and 10 bases separated the two germline ends. Germline loops: CDR1 MNHEY, CDR2 SVGEGT. CDR3 length: 14 residues. Here the CDR3 reads CASSYSRFFYEQYF. The CDR3 nucleotides read TGTGCCAGCAGTTACTCTCGGTTTTTTTACGAGCAGTACTTC.

This clonotype was observed a handful of times. V and J are TRBV12-3 or TRBV12-4 and TRBJ2-1; 10 positions match TRBD2. The CDR3 extends over 16 amino acids. After removal of 7 bases from V and 7 bases from J, the junction contained 13 bases not matched to a gene. DNA of the CDR3: TGTGCCAGCACTCCCCTCGGGCTAGCGGGGGAGAATGAGCAGTTCTTC. Translating it yields CASTPLGLAGENEQFF.

The rearrangement uses TRBV28 and TRBJ1-6, with 8 bases identical to TRBD1. V lost 8 bases and J lost 0; bases outside the gene matches: 12. Looked up from germline, CDR1 is MDHEN and CDR2 is SYDVKM. The CDR3 has 18 residues. In DNA form, the CDR3 reads TGTGCCAGCGGTTCCCCCCGGGACAGGAGCTCCTATAATTCACCCCTCCACTTT. This sequence encodes CASGSPRDRSSYNSPLHF.

This clonotype was recorded at least ten times. The chain recombines TRBV19 with TRBJ1-1; TRBD1 might be the D (5 bases). Per germline, CDR1 LNHDA and CDR2 SQIVND (reference sequence). CDR3 size: 13 residues. The germline V and J ends were trimmed by 7 bases and 1 base, with 10 bases remaining between them. DNA of the CDR3: TGTGCCAGTACTAGCGGGGGGAACACTGAAGCTTTCTTT. Its protein is CASTSGGNTEAFF.

This clonotype turned up a few times. The chain uses TRBV27 and TRBJ2-6; D perhaps matches TRBD2 (5 bases). V was pared by 3 bases and J by 0 bases, with 9 bases between. The CDR3 has 16 amino acids. Germline V lookup: CDR1 MNHEY, CDR2 SMNVEV (reference sequence). The DNA for the CDR3 is TGTGCCAGCAGTTTTTCGGGAATCTCTGGGGCCAACGTCCTGACTTTC. Translating gives CASSFSGISGANVLTF.